This TCR beta chain was sequenced for a study of cytomegalovirus exposure and HLA in healthy donors. Background on the study: HLA-typed donors contributed 65 million to 95 million unique TCRs, which were held in an early data release. Findings and limits, study-wide: Across donors, presence/absence analyses took sequencing depth to be roughly uniform.

It was with 60 Vbeta and 13 Jbeta primers that the PCR ran. Assay: immunoSEQ multiplex PCR; the TCRdb copy retains only in-frame clones and omits some. The table has 100,000 or so clones, roughly 83% seen once. Per the germline V gene, CDR1 is MNHNS and CDR2 is SASEGT. The V end lost 7 bases, the J end lost 3 bases, and 18 bases lay between the germline ends. The CDR3 is 15 amino acids. Regarding this clone: Its specificity is not known.

The chain uses TRBV6-1 and TRBJ2-5, with unresolved D. The sequence was collected from a man between 18 and 29 years old in good health and CMV-seronegative. Material for sequencing was PBMCs. In nucleotides, the CDR3 is TGTGCCAGCACCTTACGGAGAGGAAGCGAAGAGACCCAGTACTTC. Translated: CASTLRRGSEETQYF.